This passage covers 3 T cell receptor beta chains from one sample sequenced in a study of T cells expressing NK-cell markers. TCRdb reanalyzed the 5' RACE reads, giving one entry per CDR3 protein sequence and no DNA. The sample table includes about half a million distinct CDR3 sequences. Specimen: blood T cells: a sorted CD56 or NKG2C T cell subset, CD4+ or CD8+ T cells, or bulk PBMC T cells (not recorded which). Every receptor here comes from a woman aged 50 to 60 in good health.

The rearrangement uses TRBV24-1 and TRBJ2-5; absent DNA, TCRdb's TRBD2 call cannot be checked. The CDR3 covers 12 residues. The germline V gene has CDR1 KGHDR and CDR2 SFDVKD. The CDR3 loop is CATSKSSQTQYF.

The chain employs TRBV9 and TRBJ2-3; the TRBD1 assignment by TCRdb is unverifiable without DNA. This CDR3 spans 16 amino acids. Germline CDR1 SGDLS, CDR2 YYNGEE. The CDR3 sequence is CASSVGGRHPSDTQYF.

This chain links TRBV7-2 with TRBJ2-2; TCRdb picks TRBD1, but there is no DNA to check that call. Germline CDR1 SGHTA, CDR2 FQGNSA. There are 15 residues in the CDR3. CDR3: CASSRDRSSTGELFF.